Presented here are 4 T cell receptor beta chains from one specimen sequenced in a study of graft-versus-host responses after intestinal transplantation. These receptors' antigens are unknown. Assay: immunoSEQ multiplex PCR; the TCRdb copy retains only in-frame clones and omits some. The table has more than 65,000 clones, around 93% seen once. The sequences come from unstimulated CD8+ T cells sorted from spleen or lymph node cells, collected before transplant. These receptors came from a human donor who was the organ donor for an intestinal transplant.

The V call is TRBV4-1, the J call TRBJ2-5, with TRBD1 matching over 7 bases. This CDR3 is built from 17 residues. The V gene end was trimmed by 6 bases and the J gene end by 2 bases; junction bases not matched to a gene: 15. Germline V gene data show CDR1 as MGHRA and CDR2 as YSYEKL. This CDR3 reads CASSPTGRNLLQETQYF. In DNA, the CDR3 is TGCGCCAGCAGTCCGACAGGGCGAAACCTACTTCAAGAGACCCAGTACTTC.

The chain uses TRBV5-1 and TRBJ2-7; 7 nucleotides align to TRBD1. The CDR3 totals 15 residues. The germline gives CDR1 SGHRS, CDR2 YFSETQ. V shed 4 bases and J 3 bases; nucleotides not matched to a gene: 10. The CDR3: CASSPSRDSLYEQYF. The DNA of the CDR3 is TGCGCCAGCAGCCCAAGTAGGGACAGCCTCTACGAGCAGTACTTC.

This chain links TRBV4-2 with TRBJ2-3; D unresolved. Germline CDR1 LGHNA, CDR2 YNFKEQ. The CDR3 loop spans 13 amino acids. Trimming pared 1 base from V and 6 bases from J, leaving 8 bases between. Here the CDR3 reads CASSQVFGDTQYF. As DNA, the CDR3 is TGTGCCAGCAGCCAAGTGTTTGGGGATACGCAGTATTTT.

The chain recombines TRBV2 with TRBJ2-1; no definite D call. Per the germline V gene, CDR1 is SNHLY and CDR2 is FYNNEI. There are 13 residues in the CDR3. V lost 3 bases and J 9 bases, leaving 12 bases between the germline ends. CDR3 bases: TGTGCCAGCAGTGAGGGGAAAGGGCGTGAGCAGTTCTTC. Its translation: CASSEGKGREQFF.